The 11 T cell receptor beta chains reported below all come from one sample, sequenced in a study of monozygotic twins with inflammatory bowel disease. Following a re-call of the 5' RACE reads, TCRdb has one entry per CDR3 protein and lacks DNA. Its table records about 450,000 distinct CDR3 sequences. The source material was blood. The source of these receptors is a human donor with ulcerative colitis or Crohn's disease, or a healthy co-twin of an affected twin (not recorded which).

The chain is built from TRBV29-1 and TRBJ2-2; TCRdb lists TRBD2, though no DNA is available to test this call. This CDR3 is built from 16 residues. CDR1 and CDR2 from the germline V gene are SQVTM and ANQGSEA. The CDR3 is CSVLPSGQPYTGELFF.

V usage is TRBV7-9 and J usage is TRBJ1-5. The CDR3 has 16 residues. CDR1 SEHNR and CDR2 FQNEAQ come from the germline V gene (reference sequence). Here the CDR3 reads CASSLVASSGNQPQHF.

The rearrangement uses TRBV7-8 and TRBJ1-6; TCRdb's D call of TRBD1 is untestable without DNA. The CDR3 covers 14 residues. The V gene's germline CDR1 is SGHVS and CDR2 FQNEAQ. The CDR3 loop reads CASSSLTGRSPLHF.

The rearrangement joins TRBV7-6 to TRBJ2-1. The V gene's germline CDR1 is SGHVS and CDR2 FNYEAQ. The CDR3 has 15 amino acids. The CDR3 protein is CASSLISSSRVEQFF.

The chain employs TRBV28 and TRBJ2-7; TCRdb outputs TRBD2, but without DNA this stays unchecked. Germline V CDR1 and CDR2: MDHEN, SYDVKM. CDR3 length equals 15 residues. CDR3 amino acids: CASSLLSGRADEQYF. The whole variable domain, filled in from reference TRBV28 and TRBJ2-7, reads DVKVTQSSRYLVKRTGEKVFLECVQDMDHENMFWYRQDPGLGLRLIYFSYDVKMKEKGDIPEGYSVSREKKERFSLILESASTNQTSMYLCASSLLSGRADEQYFGPGTRLTVT.

The chain couples TRBV24-1 to TRBJ2-7; TCRdb proposes TRBD1, but this gene call is untestable without DNA. Germline CDR1 KGHDR, CDR2 SFDVKD. The CDR3 has 15 residues. Here the CDR3 reads CATSDPLTGGYEQYF.

The gene calls are TRBV29-1 and TRBJ1-1; the D gene TCRdb calls, TRBD1, cannot be checked with no DNA. From germline, CDR1 is SQVTM and CDR2 ANQGSEA. The CDR3 covers 13 residues. The CDR3 loop is CSVRTPPNTEAFF. Drawing the rest from reference TRBV29-1 and TRBJ1-1, the complete variable domain is SAVISQKPSRDICQRGTSLTIQCQVDSQVTMMFWYRQQPGQSLTLIATANQGSEATYESGFVIDKFPISRPNLTFSTLTVSNMSPEDSSIYLCSVRTPPNTEAFFGQGTRLTVV.

The V call is TRBV5-1, the J call TRBJ2-6; TCRdb's D call, TRBD1, is unchecked because there is no DNA. CDR1 and CDR2 (germline): SGHRS, YFSETQ. The CDR3 is made up of 16 amino acids. CDR3 loop: CASTRGASTGANVLTF.

J is TRBJ2-5 and V is TRBV20-1; the D call from TCRdb, TRBD1, cannot be confirmed without DNA. The CDR3 has 14 residues. Germline CDR1 DFQATT, CDR2 SNEGSKA (reference sequence). The CDR3 spells CSATPMGEKETQYF.

The chain joins TRBV6-5 to TRBJ2-2; TCRdb outputs TRBD1, but without DNA this stays unchecked. Germline V gene lookup returns CDR1 MNHEY and CDR2 SVGAGI. The CDR3 is 15 residues long. CDR3 sequence: CASSYTGQGAGELFF.

The chain has TRBV15 and TRBJ1-1. The CDR3 loop spans 14 amino acids. The germline CDR1 and CDR2 sequences are LNHNV and YYDKDF (reference sequence). CDR3 in amino acids: CATSRGGGETEAFF.